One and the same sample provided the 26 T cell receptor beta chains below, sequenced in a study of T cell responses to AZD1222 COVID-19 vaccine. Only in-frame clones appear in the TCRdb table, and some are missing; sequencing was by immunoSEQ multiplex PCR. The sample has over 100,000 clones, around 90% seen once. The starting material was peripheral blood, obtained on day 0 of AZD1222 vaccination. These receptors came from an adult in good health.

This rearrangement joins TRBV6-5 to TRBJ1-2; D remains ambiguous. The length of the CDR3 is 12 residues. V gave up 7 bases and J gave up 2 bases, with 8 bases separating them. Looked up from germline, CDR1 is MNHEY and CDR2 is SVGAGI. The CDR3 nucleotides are TGTGCCAGCATGCGGCAGAACTATGGCTACACCTTC. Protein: CASMRQNYGYTF.

The CDR3 coding sequence is TGCGCCAGCAGCCCATCCCCGGCCACCGCGAACACCGGGGAGCTGTTTTTT. Translating gives CASSPSPATANTGELFF. This sequence joins TRBV4-1 and TRBJ2-2; D is uncertain. CDR3 length: 17 amino acids. V was pared by 4 bases and J by 0 bases, with 15 bases between. Germline CDR1 reads MGHRA; CDR2 reads YSYEKL.

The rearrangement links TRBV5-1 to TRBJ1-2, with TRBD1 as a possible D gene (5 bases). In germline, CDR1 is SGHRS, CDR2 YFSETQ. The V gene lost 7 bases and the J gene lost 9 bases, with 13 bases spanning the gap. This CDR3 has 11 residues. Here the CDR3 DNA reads TGCGCCAGCGGAGAGGAGGGACGCTACACCTTC. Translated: CASGEEGRYTF.

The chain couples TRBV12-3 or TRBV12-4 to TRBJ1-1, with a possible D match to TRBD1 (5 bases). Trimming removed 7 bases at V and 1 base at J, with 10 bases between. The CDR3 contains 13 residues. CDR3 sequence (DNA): TGTGCCAGCAAAACGACAGCGAACACTGAAGCTTTCTTT. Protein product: CASKTTANTEAFF.

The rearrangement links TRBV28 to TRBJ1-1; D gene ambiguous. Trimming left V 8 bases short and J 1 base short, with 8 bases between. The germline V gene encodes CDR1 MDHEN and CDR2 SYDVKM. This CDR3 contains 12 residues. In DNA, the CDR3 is TGTGCCAGCCGTGAAAGGAACACTGAAGCTTTCTTT. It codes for CASRERNTEAFF.

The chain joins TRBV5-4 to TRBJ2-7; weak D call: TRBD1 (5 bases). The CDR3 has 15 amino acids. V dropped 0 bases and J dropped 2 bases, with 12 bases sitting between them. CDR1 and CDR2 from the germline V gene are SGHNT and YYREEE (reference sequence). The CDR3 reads CASSLGTGLAYEQYF. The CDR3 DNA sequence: TGTGCCAGCAGCTTGGGAACAGGTTTAGCCTACGAGCAGTACTTC.

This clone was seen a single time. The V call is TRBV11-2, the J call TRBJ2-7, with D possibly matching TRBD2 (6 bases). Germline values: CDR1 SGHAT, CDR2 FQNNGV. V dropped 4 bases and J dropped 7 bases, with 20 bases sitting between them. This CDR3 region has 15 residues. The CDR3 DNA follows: TGTGCCAGCAGCTCCGGGGGTACATCTGCTCGAGAGCAGTACTTC. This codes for CASSSGGTSAREQYF.

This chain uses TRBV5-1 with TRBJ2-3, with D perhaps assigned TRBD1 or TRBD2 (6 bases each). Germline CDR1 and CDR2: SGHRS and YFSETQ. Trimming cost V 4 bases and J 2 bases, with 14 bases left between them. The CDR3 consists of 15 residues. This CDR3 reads CASSGGRGVTDTQYF. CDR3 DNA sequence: TGCGCCAGCAGCGGGGGGCGCGGGGTCACAGATACGCAGTATTTT. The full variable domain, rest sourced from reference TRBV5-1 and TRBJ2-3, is KAGVTQTPRYLIKTRGQQVTLSCSPISGHRSVSWYQQTPGQGLQFLFEYFSETQRNKGNFPGRFSGRQFSNSRSEMNVSTLELGDSALYLCASSGGRGVTDTQYFGPGTRLTVL.

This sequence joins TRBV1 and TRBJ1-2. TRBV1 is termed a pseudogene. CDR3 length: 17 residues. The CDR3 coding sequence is TGCACCAGCAGCCAGATACCCGAGGGGCAGATAGACTATGGCTACACCTTC. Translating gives CTSSQIPEGQIDYGYTF.

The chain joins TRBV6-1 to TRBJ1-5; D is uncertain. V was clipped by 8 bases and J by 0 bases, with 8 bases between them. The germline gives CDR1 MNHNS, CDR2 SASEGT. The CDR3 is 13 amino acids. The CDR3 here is CASVRGSNQPQHF. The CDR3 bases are TGTGCCAGCGTGAGAGGTAGCAATCAGCCCCAGCATTTT.

The CDR3 DNA reads as TGTGCCAGCAGCTCGGACTATAATGAGCAGTTCTTC. This codes for CASSSDYNEQFF. The rearrangement links TRBV13 to TRBJ2-1; weak D call: TRBD2 (6 bases). This CDR3 contains 12 residues. The V gene lost 4 bases and the J gene lost 7 bases, with 8 bases spanning the gap. Germline lookup yields CDR1 PRHDT and CDR2 FYEKMQ (reference sequence).

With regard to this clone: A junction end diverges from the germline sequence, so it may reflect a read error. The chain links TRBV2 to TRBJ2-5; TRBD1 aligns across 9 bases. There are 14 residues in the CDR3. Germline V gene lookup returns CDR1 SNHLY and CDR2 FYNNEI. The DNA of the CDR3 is TGTGCCAGCAGTGTAGCCTCGACCGGGACAGGGTATGACTTC. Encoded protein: CASSVASTGTGYDF.

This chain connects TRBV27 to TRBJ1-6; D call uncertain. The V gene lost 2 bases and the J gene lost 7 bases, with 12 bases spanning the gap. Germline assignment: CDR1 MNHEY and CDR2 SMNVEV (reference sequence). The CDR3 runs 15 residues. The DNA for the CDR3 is TGTGCCAGCAGTTTAAGCAGGCTAGGGAATTCACCCCTCCACTTT. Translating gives CASSLSRLGNSPLHF.

CDR3 sequence (DNA): TGTGCCAGCAGCTTAGCGGTACTAGCGGGACGCTCCTACGAGCAGTACTTC. Protein product: CASSLAVLAGRSYEQYF. The chain uses TRBV7-2 and TRBJ2-7, with 10 bases matching TRBD2. The CDR3 consists of 17 residues. Germline values: CDR1 SGHTA, CDR2 FQGNSA. After removal of 0 bases from V and 0 bases from J, the junction contained 5 bases not matched to a gene.

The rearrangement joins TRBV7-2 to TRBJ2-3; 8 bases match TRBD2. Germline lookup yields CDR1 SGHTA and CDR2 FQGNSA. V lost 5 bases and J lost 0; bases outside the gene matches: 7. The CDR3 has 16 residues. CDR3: CASSPIAGSSTDTQYF. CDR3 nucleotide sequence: TGTGCCAGCAGCCCTATAGCGGGGTCTAGCACAGATACGCAGTATTTT.

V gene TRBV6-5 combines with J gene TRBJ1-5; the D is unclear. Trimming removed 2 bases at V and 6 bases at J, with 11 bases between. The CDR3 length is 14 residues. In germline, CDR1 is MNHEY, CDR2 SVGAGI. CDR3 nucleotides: TGTGCCAGCAGTTACGGAGGTTCGGGTCAGCCCCAGCATTTT. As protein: CASSYGGSGQPQHF.

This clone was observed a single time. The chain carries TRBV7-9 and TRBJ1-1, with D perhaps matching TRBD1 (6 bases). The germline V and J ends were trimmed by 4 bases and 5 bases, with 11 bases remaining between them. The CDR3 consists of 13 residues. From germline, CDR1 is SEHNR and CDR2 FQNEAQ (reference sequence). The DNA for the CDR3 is TGTGCCAGCAGCTGGGGGGCGGGTACTGAAGCTTTCTTT. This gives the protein CASSWGAGTEAFF.

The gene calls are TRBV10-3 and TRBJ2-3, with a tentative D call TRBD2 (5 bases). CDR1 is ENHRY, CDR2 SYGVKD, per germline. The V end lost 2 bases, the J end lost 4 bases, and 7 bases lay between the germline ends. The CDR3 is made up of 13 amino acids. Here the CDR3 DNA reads TGTGCCATCAGTGAGGGACTCTCAGATACGCAGTATTTT. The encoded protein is CAISEGLSDTQYF.

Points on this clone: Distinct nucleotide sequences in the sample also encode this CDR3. In DNA, the CDR3 is TGTGCCAGCAGCGTAGGGCTAGCGGGGGTTGAGACCCAGTACTTC. The encoded protein is CASSVGLAGVETQYF. The chain employs TRBV9 and TRBJ2-5, with 10 bases lining up with TRBD2. CDR1 is SGDLS, CDR2 YYNGEE, per germline. The CDR3 runs to 15 residues. V dropped 0 bases and J dropped 5; count of bases not matched to a gene: 4. The full variable domain, with the rest looked up from reference TRBV9 and TRBJ2-5, is DSGVTQTPKHLITATGQRVTLRCSPRSGDLSVYWYQQSLDQGLQFLIQYYNGEERAKGNILERFSAQQFPDLHSELNLSSLELGDSALYFCASSVGLAGVETQYFGPGTRLLVL.

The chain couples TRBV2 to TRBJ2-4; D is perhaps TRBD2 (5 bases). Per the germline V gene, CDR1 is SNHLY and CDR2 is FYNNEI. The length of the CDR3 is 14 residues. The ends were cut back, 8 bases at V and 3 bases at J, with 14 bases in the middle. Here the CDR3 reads CASEGSVGKNIQYF. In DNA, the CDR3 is TGTGCCAGCGAGGGATCGGTAGGCAAAAACATTCAGTACTTC.

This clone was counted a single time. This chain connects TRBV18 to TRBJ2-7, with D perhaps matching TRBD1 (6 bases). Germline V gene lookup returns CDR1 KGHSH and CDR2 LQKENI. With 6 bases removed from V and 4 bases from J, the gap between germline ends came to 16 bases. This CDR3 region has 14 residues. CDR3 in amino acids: CASSLDSLTYEQYF. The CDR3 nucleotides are TGTGCCAGCTCCCTGGACAGCCTTACGTACGAGCAGTACTTC.

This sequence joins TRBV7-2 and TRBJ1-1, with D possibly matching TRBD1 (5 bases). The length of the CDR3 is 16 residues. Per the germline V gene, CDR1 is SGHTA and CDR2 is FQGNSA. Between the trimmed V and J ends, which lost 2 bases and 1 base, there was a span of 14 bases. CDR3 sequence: CASSLRGDNGNTEAFF. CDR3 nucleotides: TGTGCCAGCAGCTTAAGGGGTGACAATGGGAACACTGAAGCTTTCTTT.

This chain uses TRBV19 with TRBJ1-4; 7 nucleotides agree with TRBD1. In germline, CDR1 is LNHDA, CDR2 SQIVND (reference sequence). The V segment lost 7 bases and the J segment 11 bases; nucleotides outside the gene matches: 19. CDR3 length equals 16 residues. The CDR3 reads CASNSLGQRGESKLFF. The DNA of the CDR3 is TGTGCCAGTAACTCCCTGGGACAGCGAGGGGAGTCGAAACTGTTTTTT.

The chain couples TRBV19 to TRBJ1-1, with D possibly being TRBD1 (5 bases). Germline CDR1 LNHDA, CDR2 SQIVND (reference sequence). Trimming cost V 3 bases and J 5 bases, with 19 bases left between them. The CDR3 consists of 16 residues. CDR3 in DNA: TGTGCCAGTAGTATTTCTAGCAGGGCGGAAAGGACTGAAGCTTTCTTT. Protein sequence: CASSISSRAERTEAFF.

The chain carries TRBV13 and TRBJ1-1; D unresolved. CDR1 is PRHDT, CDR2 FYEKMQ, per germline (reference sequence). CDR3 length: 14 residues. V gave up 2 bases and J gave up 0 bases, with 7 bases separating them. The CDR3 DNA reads TGTGCCAGCAGCTTACTCCTTCTGAACACTGAAGCTTTCTTT. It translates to CASSLLLLNTEAFF.

The CDR3 DNA follows: TGTGCCAGCTCACCGGGGACAGGGAGCTATGGCTACACCTTC. Protein product: CASSPGTGSYGYTF. V is TRBV18 and J is TRBJ1-2, with TRBD1 matching over 9 bases. V shed 3 bases, J shed 4 bases, and the junction held 3 bases outside the gene matches. The CDR3 sequence is 14 residues long. The germline gives CDR1 KGHSH, CDR2 LQKENI.